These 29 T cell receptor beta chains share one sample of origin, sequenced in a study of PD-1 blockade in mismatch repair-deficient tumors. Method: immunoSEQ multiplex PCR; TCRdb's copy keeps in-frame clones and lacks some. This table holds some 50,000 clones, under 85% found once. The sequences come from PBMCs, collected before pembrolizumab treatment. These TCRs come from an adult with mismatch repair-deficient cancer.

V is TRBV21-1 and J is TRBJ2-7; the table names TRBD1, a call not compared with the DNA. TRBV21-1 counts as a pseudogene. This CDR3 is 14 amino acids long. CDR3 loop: CASSCWPISYEQYF. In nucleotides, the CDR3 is TGTGCCAGCAGCTGCTGGCCAATCTCCTACGAGCAGTACTTC.

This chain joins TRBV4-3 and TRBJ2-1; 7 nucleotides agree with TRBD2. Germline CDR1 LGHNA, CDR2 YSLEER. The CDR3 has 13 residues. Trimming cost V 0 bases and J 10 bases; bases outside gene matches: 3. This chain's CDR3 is CASSQDGGGEQFF. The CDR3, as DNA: TGCGCCAGCAGCCAAGATGGGGGGGGAGAGCAGTTCTTC.

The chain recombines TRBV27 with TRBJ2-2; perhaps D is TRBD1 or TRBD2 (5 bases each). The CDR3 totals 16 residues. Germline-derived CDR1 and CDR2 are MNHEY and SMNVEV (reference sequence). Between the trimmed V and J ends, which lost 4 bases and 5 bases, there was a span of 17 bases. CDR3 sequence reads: CASSSPSQGPTGELFF. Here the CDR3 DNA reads TGTGCCAGCAGTTCCCCTTCTCAGGGACCTACCGGGGAGCTGTTTTTT.

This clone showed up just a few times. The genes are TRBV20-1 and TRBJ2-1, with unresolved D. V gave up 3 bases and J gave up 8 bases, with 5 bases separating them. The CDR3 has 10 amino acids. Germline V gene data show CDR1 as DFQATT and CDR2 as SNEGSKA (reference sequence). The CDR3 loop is CSASVDEQFF. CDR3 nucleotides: TGCAGTGCTAGTGTGGATGAGCAGTTCTTC.

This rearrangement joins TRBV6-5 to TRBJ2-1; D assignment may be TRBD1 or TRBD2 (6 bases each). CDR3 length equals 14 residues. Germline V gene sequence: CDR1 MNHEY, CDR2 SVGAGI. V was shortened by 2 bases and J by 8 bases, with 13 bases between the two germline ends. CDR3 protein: CASSYGGRVDEQFF. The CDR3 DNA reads TGTGCCAGCAGTTACGGGGGGCGAGTAGATGAGCAGTTCTTC.

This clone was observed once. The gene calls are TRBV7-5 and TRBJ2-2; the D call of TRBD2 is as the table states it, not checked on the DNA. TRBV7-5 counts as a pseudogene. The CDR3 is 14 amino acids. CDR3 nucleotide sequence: TGTGCCAGAAGCTTACGAGCGAACACCGGGGAGCTGTTTTTT. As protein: CARSLRANTGELFF.

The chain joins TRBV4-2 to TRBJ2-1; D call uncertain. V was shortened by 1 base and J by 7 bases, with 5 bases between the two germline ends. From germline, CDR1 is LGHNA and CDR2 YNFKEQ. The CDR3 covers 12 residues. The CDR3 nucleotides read TGTGCCAGCAGCCAAGGGAAGAATGAGCAGTTCTTC. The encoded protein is CASSQGKNEQFF.

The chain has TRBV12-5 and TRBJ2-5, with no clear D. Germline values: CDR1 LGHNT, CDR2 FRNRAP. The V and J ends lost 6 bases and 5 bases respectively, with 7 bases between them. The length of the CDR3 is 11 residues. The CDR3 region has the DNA TGTGCTAGTGGGAGGCTGGAGACCCAGTACTTC. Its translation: CASGRLETQYF.

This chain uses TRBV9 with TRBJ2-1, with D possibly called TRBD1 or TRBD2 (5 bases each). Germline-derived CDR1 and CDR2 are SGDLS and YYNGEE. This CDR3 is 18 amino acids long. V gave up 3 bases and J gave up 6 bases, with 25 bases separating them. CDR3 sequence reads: CASSAPRGRIPNLNEQFF. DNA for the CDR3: TGTGCCAGCAGCGCGCCTCGGGGACGGATCCCTAATCTCAATGAGCAGTTCTTC.

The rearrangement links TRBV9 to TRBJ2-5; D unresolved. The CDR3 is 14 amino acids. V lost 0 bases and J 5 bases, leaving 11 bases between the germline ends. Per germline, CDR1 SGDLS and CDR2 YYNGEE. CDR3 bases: TGTGCCAGCAGCGTAGACCTCAGTCTCGAGACCCAGTACTTC. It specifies CASSVDLSLETQYF.

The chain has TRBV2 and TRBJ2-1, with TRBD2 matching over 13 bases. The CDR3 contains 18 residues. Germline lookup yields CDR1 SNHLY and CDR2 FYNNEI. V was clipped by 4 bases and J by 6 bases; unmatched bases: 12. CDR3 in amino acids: CASSGTSGRAFGFNEQFF. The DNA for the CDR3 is TGTGCCAGCAGTGGAACTAGCGGGAGGGCCTTCGGATTCAATGAGCAGTTCTTC.

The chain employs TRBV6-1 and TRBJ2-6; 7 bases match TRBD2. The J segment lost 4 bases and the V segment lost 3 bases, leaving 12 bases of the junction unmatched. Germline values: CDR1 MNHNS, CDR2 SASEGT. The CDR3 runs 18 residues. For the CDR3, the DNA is TGTGCCAGCAGTGACGGTTCCCGGGCGGGAGCCGGGGCCAACGTCCTGACTTTC. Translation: CASSDGSRAGAGANVLTF.

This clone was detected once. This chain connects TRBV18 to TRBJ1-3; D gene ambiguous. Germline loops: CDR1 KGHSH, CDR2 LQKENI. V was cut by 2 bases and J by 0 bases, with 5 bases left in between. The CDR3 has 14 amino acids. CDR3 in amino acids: CASSPFVSGNTIYF. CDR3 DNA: TGTGCCAGCTCACCATTTGTCTCTGGAAACACCATATATTTT.

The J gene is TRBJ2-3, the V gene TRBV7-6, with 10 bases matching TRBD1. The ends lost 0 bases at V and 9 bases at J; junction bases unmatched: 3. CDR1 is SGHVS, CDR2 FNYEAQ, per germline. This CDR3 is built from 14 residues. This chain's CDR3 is CASSLAPGQGTQYF. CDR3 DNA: TGTGCCAGCAGCTTAGCCCCGGGACAGGGGACGCAGTATTTT.

This CDR3 is CASTQGSSGRGPYNEQFF. CDR3 sequence (DNA): TGTGCCAGTACCCAAGGGTCTAGCGGGAGGGGTCCCTACAATGAGCAGTTCTTC. The rearrangement joins TRBV19 to TRBJ2-1; 12 bases line up with TRBD2. This CDR3 comprises 18 residues. V was pared by 7 bases and J by 2 bases, with 12 bases of the junction left unmatched. In germline, CDR1 is LNHDA, CDR2 SQIVND (reference sequence).

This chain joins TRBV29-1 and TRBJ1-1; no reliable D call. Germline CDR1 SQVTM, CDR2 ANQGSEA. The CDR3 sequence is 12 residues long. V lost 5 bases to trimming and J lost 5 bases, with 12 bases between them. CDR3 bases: TGCAGCGTTCGGGAGGCCATGACTGAAGCTTTCTTT. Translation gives CSVREAMTEAFF.

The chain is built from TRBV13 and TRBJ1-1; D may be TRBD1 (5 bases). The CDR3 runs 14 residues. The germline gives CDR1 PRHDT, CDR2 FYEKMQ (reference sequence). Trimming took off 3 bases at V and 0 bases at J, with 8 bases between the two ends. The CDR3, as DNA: TGTGCCAGCAGCTTCGGGGCTTTGAACACTGAAGCTTTCTTT. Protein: CASSFGALNTEAFF.

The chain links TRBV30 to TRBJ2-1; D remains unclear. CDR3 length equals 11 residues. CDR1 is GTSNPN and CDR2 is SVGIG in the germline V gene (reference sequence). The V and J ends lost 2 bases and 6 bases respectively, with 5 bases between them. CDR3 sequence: CAWSFANEQFF. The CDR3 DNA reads TGTGCCTGGAGTTTTGCCAATGAGCAGTTCTTC.

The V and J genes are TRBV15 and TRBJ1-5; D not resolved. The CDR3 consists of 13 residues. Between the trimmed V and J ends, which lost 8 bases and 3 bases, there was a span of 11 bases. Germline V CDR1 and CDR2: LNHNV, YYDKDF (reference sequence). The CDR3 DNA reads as TGTGCCACCTCCTATGAGGCCAATCAGCCCCAGCATTTT. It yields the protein CATSYEANQPQHF.

CDR3 in amino acids: CASSEWAGVGTGELFF. The CDR3 bases are TGTGCCAGCAGTGAATGGGCGGGAGTTGGGACCGGGGAGCTGTTTTTT. The V call is TRBV2, the J call TRBJ2-2; 7 nucleotides line up with TRBD2. J gave up 5 bases and V 2 bases, and 8 bases lay outside the gene matches. Germline-derived CDR1 and CDR2 are SNHLY and FYNNEI. The CDR3 spans 16 residues.

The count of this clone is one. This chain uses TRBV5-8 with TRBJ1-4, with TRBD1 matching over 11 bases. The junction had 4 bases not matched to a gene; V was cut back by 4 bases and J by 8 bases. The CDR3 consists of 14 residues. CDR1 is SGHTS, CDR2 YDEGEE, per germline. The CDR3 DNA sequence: TGTGCCAGCAGCCCGGGACAGGGGGGCGAAAAACTGTTTTTT. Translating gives CASSPGQGGEKLFF.

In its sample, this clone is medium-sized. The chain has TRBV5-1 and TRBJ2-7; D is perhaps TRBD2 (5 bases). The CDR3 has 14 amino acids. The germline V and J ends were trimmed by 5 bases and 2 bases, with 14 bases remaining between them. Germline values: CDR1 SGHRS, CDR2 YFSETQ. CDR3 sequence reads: CASRGGGSAYEQYF. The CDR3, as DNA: TGCGCCAGCAGAGGTGGAGGATCAGCCTACGAGCAGTACTTC.

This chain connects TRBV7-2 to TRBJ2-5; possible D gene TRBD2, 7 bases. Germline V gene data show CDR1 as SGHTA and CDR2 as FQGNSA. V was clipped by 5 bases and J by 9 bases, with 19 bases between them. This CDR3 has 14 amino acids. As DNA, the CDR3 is TGTGCCAGCAGCCAGACTAGTCGCGGGGGCGCCCAGTACTTC. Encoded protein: CASSQTSRGGAQYF.

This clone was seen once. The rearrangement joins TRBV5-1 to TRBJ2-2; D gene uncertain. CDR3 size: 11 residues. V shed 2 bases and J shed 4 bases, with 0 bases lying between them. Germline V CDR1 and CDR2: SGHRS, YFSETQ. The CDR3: CASSFTGELFF. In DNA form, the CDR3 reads TGCGCCAGCAGCTTCACCGGGGAGCTGTTTTTT.

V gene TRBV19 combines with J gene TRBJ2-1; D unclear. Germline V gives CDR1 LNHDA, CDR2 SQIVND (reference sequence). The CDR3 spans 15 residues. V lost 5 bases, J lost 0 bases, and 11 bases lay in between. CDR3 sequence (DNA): TGTGCCAGTAGTTTACAGCTCGGCTCCTACAATGAGCAGTTCTTC. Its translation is CASSLQLGSYNEQFF.

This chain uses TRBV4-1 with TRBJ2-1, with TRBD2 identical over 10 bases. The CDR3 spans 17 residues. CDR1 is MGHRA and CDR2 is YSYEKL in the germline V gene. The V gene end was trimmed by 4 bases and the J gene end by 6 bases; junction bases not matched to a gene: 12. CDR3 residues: CASSPSPSGSSGNEQFF. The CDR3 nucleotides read TGCGCCAGCAGCCCCTCTCCTAGCGGGAGCTCAGGCAATGAGCAGTTCTTC.

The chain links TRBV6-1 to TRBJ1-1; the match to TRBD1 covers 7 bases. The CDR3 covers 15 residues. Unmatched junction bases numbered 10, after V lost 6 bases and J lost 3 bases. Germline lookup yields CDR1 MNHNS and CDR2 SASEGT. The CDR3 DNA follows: TGTGCCAGCAGACCCGACAGGGTACGGGACACTGAAGCTTTCTTT. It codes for CASRPDRVRDTEAFF.

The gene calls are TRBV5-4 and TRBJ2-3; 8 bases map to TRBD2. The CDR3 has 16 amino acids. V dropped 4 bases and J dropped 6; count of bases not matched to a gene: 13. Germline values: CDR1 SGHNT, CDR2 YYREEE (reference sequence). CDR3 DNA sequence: TGTGCCAGCAGCCTAGATCAGGCGGGAGGTTCTGATACGCAGTATTTT. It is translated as CASSLDQAGGSDTQYF.

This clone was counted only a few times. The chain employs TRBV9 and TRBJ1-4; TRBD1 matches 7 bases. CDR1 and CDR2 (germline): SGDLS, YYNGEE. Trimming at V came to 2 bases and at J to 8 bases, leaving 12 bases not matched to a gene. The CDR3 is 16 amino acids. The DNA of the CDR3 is TGTGCCAGCAGCGTGGCCGAAGGCGGGGGACAGGAAAAACTGTTTTTT. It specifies CASSVAEGGGQEKLFF.